This paragraph covers one T cell receptor (beta chain) sequence. Its antigen is undetermined. The data were taken from a study of chemoradiotherapy in HPV16-positive cancers. Study context: Candidate HPV-specific clones and shared TCR motifs came from two HPV16-positive patients.

The CDR3 is made up of 9 amino acids. Germline V gene data show CDR1 as SGHVS and CDR2 as FQNEAQ. V shed 9 bases and J shed 5 bases, with 2 bases lying between them. Assay: immunoSEQ multiplex PCR; the TCRdb copy retains only in-frame clones and omits some. The table has about 8,000 clones, approximately 90% seen once; the top ten hold approximately 3.8%. Study-wide results and caveats: Better recurrence-free survival went with HPV-responsive T-cell expansion in HPV16-positive patients. Candidate HPV-specific clones and E7-related TCR motifs grew in tumor during treatment.

Samples were taken several times over chemoradiotherapy. The receptor's source is a human donor with HPV-associated anogenital cancer. The sample consisted of tumor tissue, taken from a patient who underwent chemoradiotherapy. The chain uses TRBV7-8 and TRBJ1-5; D is unclear. CDR3 sequence (DNA): TGTGCCAGGGATCAGCCCCAGCATTTT. Its protein is CARDQPQHF. Full variable domain (missing parts from reference TRBV7-8 and TRBJ1-5): GAGVSQSPRYKVAKRGQDVALRCDPISGHVSLFWYQQALGQGPEFLTYFQNEAQLDKSGLPSDRFFAERPEGSVSTLKIQRTQQEDSAVYLCARDQPQHFGDGTRLSIL.